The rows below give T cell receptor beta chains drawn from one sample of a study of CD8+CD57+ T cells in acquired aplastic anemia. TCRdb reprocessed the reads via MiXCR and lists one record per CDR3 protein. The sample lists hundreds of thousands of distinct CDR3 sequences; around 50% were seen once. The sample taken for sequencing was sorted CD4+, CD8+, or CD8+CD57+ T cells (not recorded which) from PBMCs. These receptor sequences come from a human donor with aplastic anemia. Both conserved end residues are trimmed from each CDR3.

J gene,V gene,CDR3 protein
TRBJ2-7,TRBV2,ASWVELREQY
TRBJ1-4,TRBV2,ASRDGATNEILF
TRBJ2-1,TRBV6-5,ASSMGLSNEQF
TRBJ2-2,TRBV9,ASSRTPSELF
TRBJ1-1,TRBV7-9,ASSLGGGEDTEAF
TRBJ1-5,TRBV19,ASSIGGNQPQH
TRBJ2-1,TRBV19,ASRELRYNEQF
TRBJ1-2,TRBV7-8,ASSIKDGQGDYGYT
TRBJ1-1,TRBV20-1,SAQQGTASIEAF
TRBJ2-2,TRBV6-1,ASIVPNTGELF
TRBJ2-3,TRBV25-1,ASSPSSVGAGGVDTQY
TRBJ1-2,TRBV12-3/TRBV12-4,ASSFIGGRWGHT
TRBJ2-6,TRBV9,ASSPWSSGANVLT
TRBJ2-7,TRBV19,ASSTSRTVTHEQY
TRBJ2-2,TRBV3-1,ASSLRRGTASGELF
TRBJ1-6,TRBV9,ASSVGVRSPLH
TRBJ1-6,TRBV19,ASSQQGQNNSPLH